A single sample gave rise to the 15 T cell receptor beta chains below, sequenced in a study of beta chain features in type 1 diabetes. Sequencing targeted expressed TCRB transcripts, as all isolated RNA had been reverse transcribed. Sequencing was performed with immunoSEQ multiplex PCR; in TCRdb, only in-frame clones are kept and a portion is missing. The table includes about 620,000 clones, around 15% detected once. The specimen was naive CD4+ T cells from blood. Source of these receptors: a man aged 18 to 29 in good health.

The rearrangement links TRBV6-6 to TRBJ2-7; D tentatively fits TRBD1 or TRBD2 (5 bases each). The CDR3 consists of 14 residues. Germline assignment: CDR1 MNHNY and CDR2 SVGAGI (reference sequence). Trimming pared 7 bases from V and 4 bases from J, leaving 17 bases between. CDR3 amino acids: CASTEQPWGYEQYF. Here the CDR3 DNA reads TGTGCCAGCACAGAACAGCCGTGGGGGTACGAGCAGTACTTC.

The rearrangement links TRBV10-3 to TRBJ2-5; 7 nucleotides match TRBD2. This CDR3 has 14 residues. With 4 bases clipped from V and 5 bases from J, the junction kept 7 bases outside the gene matches. CDR1 ENHRY and CDR2 SYGVKD come from the germline V gene. The CDR3 DNA reads TGTGCCATCAGTGCAAGCGGGAAGGGGGAGACCCAGTACTTC. This codes for CAISASGKGETQYF.

The gene calls are TRBV28 and TRBJ2-5; TRBD1 agrees at 10 bases. Germline CDR1 MDHEN, CDR2 SYDVKM. This CDR3 is 14 amino acids long. V lost 6 bases, J lost 0 bases, and 1 base stayed unmatched. In nucleotides, the CDR3 is TGTGCCAGCAGGACAGGGGGCAACCAAGAGACCCAGTACTTC. This translates into CASRTGGNQETQYF.

This CDR3 is CASNRGEYEAFF. As DNA, the CDR3 is TGTGCCAGCAACAGGGGGGAATATGAAGCTTTCTTT. This chain connects TRBV6-1 to TRBJ1-1; 8 bases match TRBD1. The length of the CDR3 is 12 residues. Germline loops: CDR1 MNHNS, CDR2 SASEGT. V gave up 7 bases and J gave up 7 bases; unmatched junction bases: 5.

This clone was found a few times. This chain connects TRBV11-2 to TRBJ2-3; no firm D call. This CDR3 region has 12 residues. CDR1 SGHAT and CDR2 FQNNGV come from the germline V gene. Trimming took 5 bases from V and 5 from J, leaving 8 bases between them. In DNA form, the CDR3 reads TGTGCCAGCAGCCCAAACCGAGATACGCAGTATTTT. This codes for CASSPNRDTQYF. Full variable domain (missing parts from reference TRBV11-2 and TRBJ2-3): EAGVAQSPRYKIIEKRQSVAFWCNPISGHATLYWYQQILGQGPKLLIQFQNNGVVDDSQLPKDRFSAERLKGVDSTLKIQPAKLEDSAVYLCASSPNRDTQYFGPGTRLTVL.

This clone was found a few times. The genes are TRBV6-1 and TRBJ1-5; possibly TRBD1 for D (5 bases). The CDR3 covers 16 residues. Germline CDR1 reads MNHNS; CDR2 reads SASEGT. The V and J ends lost 2 bases and 1 base respectively, with 12 bases between them. Here the CDR3 DNA reads TGTGCCAGCAGTGAACACGGGACCGCGAGCAATCAGCCCCAGCATTTT. It yields the protein CASSEHGTASNQPQHF.

In DNA, the CDR3 is TGCGCCAGCAGCCAAGAGGGGACAGAAACGGGGGAGCAGTACTTC. Translation gives CASSQEGTETGEQYF. V and J are TRBV4-3 and TRBJ2-7; 7 bases fit TRBD1. With 0 bases clipped from V and 7 bases from J, the junction kept 9 bases outside the gene matches. This CDR3 is built from 15 residues. The germline gives CDR1 LGHNA, CDR2 YSLEER.

This clone showed up just a few times. The V gene is TRBV5-6, the J gene TRBJ1-4; D gene ambiguous. The CDR3 has 15 residues. CDR1 and CDR2 from the germline V gene are SGHDT and YYEEEE. The V gene lost 1 base and the J gene lost 0 bases, with 7 bases spanning the gap. In DNA form, the CDR3 reads TGTGCCAGCAGCTTGAACGGAGCAACTAATGAAAAACTGTTTTTT. Its translation: CASSLNGATNEKLFF. The full variable domain, with the rest looked up from reference TRBV5-6 and TRBJ1-4, is DAGVTQSPTHLIKTRGQQVTLRCSPKSGHDTVSWYQQALGQGPQFIFQYYEEEERQRGNFPDRFSGHQFPNYSSELNVNALLLGDSALYLCASSLNGATNEKLFFGSGTQLSVL.

V is TRBV5-1 and J is TRBJ1-1; 9 nucleotides agree with TRBD1. With 4 bases clipped from V and 6 bases from J, the junction kept 4 bases outside the gene matches. The germline gives CDR1 SGHRS, CDR2 YFSETQ. This CDR3 is 13 amino acids long. The CDR3 region is CASSVTGGPEAFF. Written as DNA, the CDR3 is TGCGCCAGCAGCGTTACAGGGGGCCCTGAAGCTTTCTTT. The full variable domain, completed using reference TRBV5-1 and TRBJ1-1, is KAGVTQTPRYLIKTRGQQVTLSCSPISGHRSVSWYQQTPGQGLQFLFEYFSETQRNKGNFPGRFSGRQFSNSRSEMNVSTLELGDSALYLCASSVTGGPEAFFGQGTRLTVV.

The chain recombines TRBV7-3 with TRBJ2-7; no clear D gene. This CDR3 has 13 residues. Trimming shortened V by 1 base and J by 7 bases, and 11 bases separated the two germline ends. The germline V gene encodes CDR1 SGHTA and CDR2 FQGTGA. The CDR3 bases are TGTGCCAGCAGCTTAAACGGGCCGACAGAGCAGTACTTC. It codes for CASSLNGPTEQYF. Together with reference TRBV7-3 and TRBJ2-7, the CDR3 gives the full variable domain: GAGVSQTPSNKVTEKGKYVELRCDPISGHTALYWYRQSLGQGPEFLIYFQGTGAADDSGLPNDRFFAVRPEGSVSTLKIQRTERGDSAVYLCASSLNGPTEQYFGPGTRLTVT.

The sample holds a few counts of this clone. The V and J genes are TRBV19 and TRBJ2-3; the match to TRBD2 covers 13 bases. The germline V gene has CDR1 LNHDA and CDR2 SQIVND (reference sequence). The CDR3 extends over 15 amino acids. V lost 5 bases to trimming and J lost 4 bases; unmatched junction nucleotides: 3. CDR3 loop: CASSWTSGSPDTQYF. The CDR3 DNA is TGTGCCAGTAGTTGGACTAGCGGGAGCCCAGATACGCAGTATTTT.

This clone was seen a few times. The rearrangement joins TRBV28 to TRBJ1-2; unclear D gene. Between the trimmed V and J ends, which lost 3 bases and 4 bases, there was a span of 12 bases. Germline V gene data show CDR1 as MDHEN and CDR2 as SYDVKM. There are 14 residues in the CDR3. In DNA, the CDR3 is TGTGCCAGCAGTTTGAGTGGGAACAGCTATGGCTACACCTTC. Translation gives CASSLSGNSYGYTF.

The chain carries TRBV10-3 and TRBJ2-1; D is unclear. Germline CDR1 reads ENHRY; CDR2 reads SYGVKD. Trimming removed 0 bases from V and 6 bases from J, with 15 bases in between. This CDR3 has 16 residues. DNA of the CDR3: TGTGCCATCAGTGAGTCGGGCATTAACGCTTTCAATGAGCAGTTCTTC. It yields the protein CAISESGINAFNEQFF.

The rearrangement joins TRBV30 to TRBJ1-1; D ambiguous. The germline gives CDR1 GTSNPN, CDR2 SVGIG (reference sequence). V lost 5 bases and J 1 base, leaving 8 bases between the germline ends. The CDR3 length is 12 residues. The CDR3, as DNA: TGTGCCTGGCATCATACGAACACTGAAGCTTTCTTT. Amino acid sequence: CAWHHTNTEAFF.

The V gene is TRBV15, the J gene TRBJ2-3, with 8 nucleotides matching TRBD2. The CDR3 covers 17 residues. The J segment lost 5 bases and the V segment lost 1 base, leaving 11 bases of the junction unmatched. The germline gives CDR1 LNHNV, CDR2 YYDKDF (reference sequence). The CDR3 is CATSRGGSGTPRDTQYF. CDR3 nucleotides: TGTGCCACCAGCAGAGGAGGTAGCGGGACCCCCCGAGATACGCAGTATTTT.